Shown below are 14 T cell receptor beta chains from a single sample sequenced in a study of T cell changes during pregnancy in multiple sclerosis. The assay was immunoSEQ multiplex PCR, and TCRdb's table has in-frame clones only and misses some. The sample comprises about 110,000 clones, around 90% of which are singletons, and less than 2% rests with the top ten. Here the sequenced sample was peripheral blood, taken before pregnancy. All receptors derive from a female donor with multiple sclerosis, enrolled in a pregnancy study.

The rearrangement links TRBV5-1 to TRBJ2-7; D ambiguous. The germline CDR1 and CDR2 sequences are SGHRS and YFSETQ. V was shortened by 2 bases and J by 0 bases, with 15 bases between the two germline ends. The CDR3 totals 16 residues. The CDR3 is CASSFLLRSVSYEQYF. The CDR3 bases are TGCGCCAGCAGCTTCCTACTCCGATCGGTCTCCTACGAGCAGTACTTC. Supplemented by reference TRBV5-1 and TRBJ2-7, the full variable domain reads KAGVTQTPRYLIKTRGQQVTLSCSPISGHRSVSWYQQTPGQGLQFLFEYFSETQRNKGNFPGRFSGRQFSNSRSEMNVSTLELGDSALYLCASSFLLRSVSYEQYFGPGTRLTVT.

V is TRBV5-1 and J is TRBJ2-5, with D hard to call. V dropped 0 bases and J dropped 2 bases, with 8 bases sitting between them. Germline CDR1 reads SGHRS; CDR2 reads YFSETQ. This CDR3 contains 14 residues. The CDR3 protein is CASSLVKAQETQYF. CDR3 coding DNA: TGCGCCAGCAGCTTGGTTAAAGCTCAAGAGACCCAGTACTTC.

V usage is TRBV9 and J usage is TRBJ2-2; 9 bases map to TRBD2. CDR3 length: 16 residues. CDR1 is SGDLS, CDR2 YYNGEE, per germline. With 3 bases clipped from V and 2 bases from J, the junction kept 5 bases outside the gene matches. CDR3 DNA: TGTGCCAGCAGCGCCTGGGGGACTAGCAACACCGGGGAGCTGTTTTTT. Protein: CASSAWGTSNTGELFF.

CDR3 in amino acids: CASSPGTAFHEQYF. As DNA, the CDR3 is TGTGCCAGCAGTCCCGGGACTGCTTTCCACGAGCAGTACTTC. V gene TRBV6-6 combines with J gene TRBJ2-7, with D maybe TRBD2 (6 bases). CDR3 length: 14 amino acids. The V end lost 5 bases, the J end lost 5 bases, and 16 bases lay between the germline ends. Germline V gene sequence: CDR1 MNHNY, CDR2 SVGAGI (reference sequence).

This clone appeared once. V usage is TRBV11-1 and J usage is TRBJ2-7; D is possibly TRBD2 (6 bases). The CDR3 length is 17 residues. V lost 2 bases and J lost 2, with 19 bases in between. Germline CDR1 is SGHAT and CDR2 is FQDESV (reference sequence). The CDR3: CASSLWLGAGSTYEQYF. CDR3 DNA sequence: TGTGCCAGCAGCTTATGGTTAGGAGCGGGCTCAACCTACGAGCAGTACTTC.

V and J are TRBV5-1 and TRBJ2-5, with 8 bases fitting TRBD1. Unmatched junction bases numbered 4, after V lost 5 bases and J lost 4 bases. This CDR3 region has 13 residues. In germline, CDR1 is SGHRS, CDR2 YFSETQ. The CDR3 DNA sequence: TGCGCCAGCAGACCTGGGACAGGAGAGACCCAGTACTTC. It specifies CASRPGTGETQYF. Drawing the rest from reference TRBV5-1 and TRBJ2-5, the complete variable domain is KAGVTQTPRYLIKTRGQQVTLSCSPISGHRSVSWYQQTPGQGLQFLFEYFSETQRNKGNFPGRFSGRQFSNSRSEMNVSTLELGDSALYLCASRPGTGETQYFGPGTRLLVL.

As regards this clone: At one boundary the junction diverges from the germline segment, which might be a read error. The V and J genes are TRBV13 and TRBJ1-1, with no clear D. This CDR3 has 14 residues. Germline CDR1 PRHDT, CDR2 FYEKMQ (reference sequence). The CDR3 reads CASNGRKLNTEAFF. The DNA for the CDR3 is TGTGCCAGCAACGGCAGGAAGCTGAATACTGAAGCTTTCTTT.

This chain joins TRBV15 and TRBJ2-1, with TRBD2 matching over 9 bases. Germline values: CDR1 LNHNV, CDR2 YYDKDF (reference sequence). This CDR3 is built from 16 residues. J was trimmed by 3 bases and V by 5 bases; bases with no gene match: 8. Written as DNA, the CDR3 is TGTGCCACCAGCGGCGCGGGAGGGGGGCTCTACAATGAGCAGTTCTTC. Its protein is CATSGAGGGLYNEQFF.

This chain connects TRBV5-1 to TRBJ2-3, with a possible D match to TRBD2 (5 bases). Germline CDR1 reads SGHRS; CDR2 reads YFSETQ. V lost 1 base, J lost 2 bases, and 8 bases lay in between. The CDR3 runs to 14 residues. CDR3 loop: CASSLFGNTDTQYF. The DNA of the CDR3 is TGCGCCAGCAGCTTGTTCGGGAACACAGATACGCAGTATTTT.

This sequence joins TRBV7-9 and TRBJ2-7; the D gene is possibly TRBD2 (6 bases). The CDR3 has 13 amino acids. Germline CDR1 reads SEHNR; CDR2 reads FQNEAQ (reference sequence). Trimming took off 5 bases at V and 4 bases at J, with 12 bases between the two ends. This chain's CDR3 is CASSAGREYEQYF. For the CDR3, the DNA is TGTGCCAGCAGCGCTGGACGGGAGTACGAGCAGTACTTC.

V gene TRBV10-2 combines with J gene TRBJ2-7, with D possibly TRBD1 on 6 matching bases. Trimming left V 7 bases short and J 9 bases short, with 19 bases between. The CDR3 extends over 13 amino acids. Germline CDR1 reads WSHSY; CDR2 reads SAAADI. CDR3 protein: CASTTGEPRGQYF. The CDR3 DNA follows: TGCGCCAGCACGACAGGAGAGCCCCGGGGGCAGTACTTC.

The chain combines TRBV29-1 with TRBJ2-1; weak D call: TRBD1 (7 bases). Germline-derived CDR1 and CDR2 are SQVTM and ANQGSEA. The CDR3 totals 13 residues. V lost 5 bases and J lost 9, with 17 bases in between. The CDR3 DNA is TGCAGCGTTACAGGGGTTCGGAGGGTTGAGCAGTTCTTC. Protein product: CSVTGVRRVEQFF.

With respect to this clone: Germline is not matched at one junction end, which may reflect a read error. The CDR3 bases are TGTGCCTGGAGTGCACAGGGGAACGCTGAAGCTTTCTTT. Protein product: CAWSAQGNAEAFF. The chain has TRBV30 and TRBJ1-1, with TRBD1 matching over 7 bases. The germline gives CDR1 GTSNPN, CDR2 SVGIG (reference sequence). The CDR3 is 13 residues long.

The chain has TRBV28 and TRBJ2-7; 7 bases line up with TRBD2. Germline CDR1 MDHEN, CDR2 SYDVKM. The CDR3 has 14 residues. V was pared by 2 bases and J by 5 bases, with 6 bases of the junction left unmatched. The CDR3 coding sequence is TGTGCCAGCAGTTTAACGGCGGGAGACCACGAGCAGTACTTC. It codes for CASSLTAGDHEQYF.